Listed below are T cell receptor beta chains from one sample, sequenced in a study of blood T cell repertoires in COVID-19. The table came from immunoSEQ multiplex PCR; TCRdb's copy has only in-frame clones and leaves some out. The table has 250,000 to 300,000 clones, just over 90% seen once. Sequenced: PBMCs or T cells enriched from blood (not recorded which). All receptors derive from a woman aged 40 to 50 with acute COVID-19. The CDR3 runs from the conserved cysteine through the conserved F or W. Fields, in order: clone size, V gene, D gene, J gene, CDR3 protein, CDR3 DNA. The D gene is left open where the match is weak. Size values are once, few and many counts, or a class for expanded clones, and some rows have none.

abundance: NA; v_gene: TRBV9; d_gene: NA; j_gene: TRBJ2-5; CDR3aa: CASSVGTIQETQYF; CDR3nt: TGTGCCAGCAGCGTAGGGACTATCCAGGAGACCCAGTACTTC
abundance: NA; v_gene: TRBV7-8; d_gene: NA; j_gene: TRBJ1-1; CDR3aa: CATYPPDNMNTEAFF; CDR3nt: TGTGCCACCTACCCTCCCGACAACATGAACACTGAAGCTTTCTTT
abundance: once; v_gene: TRBV6-1; d_gene: TRBD2; j_gene: TRBJ2-3; CDR3aa: CASSELAGADTQYF; CDR3nt: TGTGCCAGCAGTGAACTAGCGGGGGCAGATACGCAGTATTTT
abundance: NA; v_gene: TRBV29-1; d_gene: NA; j_gene: TRBJ2-7; CDR3aa: CSVTPTGNEQYF; CDR3nt: TGCAGCGTCACCCCCACGGGTAACGAGCAGTACTTC
abundance: NA; v_gene: TRBV9; d_gene: NA; j_gene: TRBJ1-2; CDR3aa: CASSALGQNYGYTF; CDR3nt: TGTGCCAGCAGCGCCTTGGGGCAGAACTATGGCTACACCTTC
abundance: NA; v_gene: TRBV4-3; d_gene: TRBD2; j_gene: TRBJ2-7; CDR3aa: CASSQDELAGLDEQYF; CDR3nt: TGCGCCAGCAGCCAAGATGAACTAGCGGGTCTCGACGAGCAGTACTTC
abundance: NA; v_gene: TRBV2; d_gene: TRBD1; j_gene: TRBJ1-4; CDR3aa: CATRQGGEKLFF; CDR3nt: TGTGCTACGAGACAGGGGGGCGAAAAACTGTTTTTT
abundance: NA; v_gene: TRBV18; d_gene: TRBD1; j_gene: TRBJ1-1; CDR3aa: CASSPPKTGVGVAFF; CDR3nt: TGTGCCAGCTCACCACCGAAGACAGGGGTTGGGGTAGCTTTCTTT
abundance: once; v_gene: TRBV30; d_gene: NA; j_gene: TRBJ1-5; CDR3aa: CAWSPDSNQPQHF; CDR3nt: TGTGCCTGGAGTCCAGATAGCAATCAGCCCCAGCATTTT
abundance: NA; v_gene: TRBV5-1; d_gene: NA; j_gene: TRBJ2-7; CDR3aa: CASSLPAYEQYF; CDR3nt: TGCGCCAGCAGCTTGCCCGCCTACGAGCAGTACTTC
abundance: NA; v_gene: TRBV6-5; d_gene: NA; j_gene: TRBJ1-4; CDR3aa: CASSYLGDEKLFF; CDR3nt: TGTGCCAGCAGTTACTTGGGCGATGAAAAACTGTTTTTT
abundance: once; v_gene: TRBV29-1; d_gene: NA; j_gene: TRBJ1-1; CDR3aa: CSAVTGSVTEAFF; CDR3nt: TGCAGCGCCGTGACAGGTTCGGTCACTGAAGCTTTCTTT
abundance: NA; v_gene: TRBV19; d_gene: NA; j_gene: TRBJ2-6; CDR3aa: CASSTLANVLTF; CDR3nt: TGTGCCAGTAGTACTCTGGCCAACGTCCTGACTTTC
abundance: NA; v_gene: TRBV27; d_gene: NA; j_gene: TRBJ2-2; CDR3aa: CASSLRGSGELFF; CDR3nt: TGTGCCAGCAGTTTAAGGGGGTCCGGGGAGCTGTTTTTT
abundance: NA; v_gene: TRBV6-1; d_gene: NA; j_gene: TRBJ2-3; CDR3aa: CASGRDGGVADTQYF; CDR3nt: TGTGCCAGCGGCCGGGATGGCGGAGTAGCAGATACGCAGTATTTT
abundance: NA; v_gene: TRBV30; d_gene: TRBD2; j_gene: TRBJ2-3; CDR3aa: CAWRGRPSGPFTDTQYF; CDR3nt: TGTGCCTGGAGGGGCAGGCCTAGCGGACCGTTCACAGATACGCAGTATTTT
abundance: NA; v_gene: TRBV24-1; d_gene: TRBD1; j_gene: TRBJ1-2; CDR3aa: CATSDPGTGGGGYTF; CDR3nt: TGTGCCACCAGTGATCCCGGGACAGGGGGCGGTGGCTACACCTTC
abundance: NA; v_gene: TRBV29-1; d_gene: TRBD1; j_gene: TRBJ2-1; CDR3aa: CSVTGTVSYNEQFF; CDR3nt: TGCAGCGTAACCGGGACAGTTTCCTACAATGAGCAGTTCTTC
abundance: NA; v_gene: TRBV6-5; d_gene: NA; j_gene: TRBJ1-3; CDR3aa: CASTRTVGNTIYF; CDR3nt: TGTGCCAGCACCCGGACAGTTGGAAACACCATATATTTT
abundance: once; v_gene: TRBV20-1; d_gene: NA; j_gene: TRBJ2-4; CDR3aa: CSAGLNIQYF; CDR3nt: TGCAGTGCTGGGCTGAACATTCAGTACTTC
abundance: once; v_gene: TRBV7-3; d_gene: TRBD1; j_gene: TRBJ2-7; CDR3aa: CASSFKEPQGGLGQYF; CDR3nt: TGTGCCAGCAGCTTTAAGGAGCCACAGGGGGGTTTGGGGCAGTACTTC
abundance: NA; v_gene: TRBV15; d_gene: NA; j_gene: TRBJ2-3; CDR3aa: CATIDGAFTSTDTQYF; CDR3nt: TGTGCCACCATCGATGGAGCCTTCACTAGCACAGATACGCAGTATTTT
abundance: NA; v_gene: TRBV18; d_gene: NA; j_gene: TRBJ2-5; CDR3aa: CASSPQRGAEETQYF; CDR3nt: TGTGCCAGCTCACCACAACGTGGGGCCGAAGAGACCCAGTACTTC
abundance: NA; v_gene: TRBV15; d_gene: NA; j_gene: TRBJ1-2; CDR3aa: CATSRDGADYGYTF; CDR3nt: TGTGCCACCAGCAGAGATGGGGCAGACTATGGCTACACCTTC
abundance: NA; v_gene: TRBV24-1; d_gene: NA; j_gene: TRBJ1-5; CDR3aa: CATSDYRGNQPQHF; CDR3nt: TGTGCCACCAGTGATTACAGGGGCAATCAGCCCCAGCATTTT
abundance: NA; v_gene: TRBV18; d_gene: NA; j_gene: TRBJ2-1; CDR3aa: CASSPMLTNEQFF; CDR3nt: TGTGCCAGCTCACCGATGCTAACCAATGAGCAGTTCTTC
abundance: NA; v_gene: TRBV2; d_gene: NA; j_gene: TRBJ2-2; CDR3aa: CASSATGELFF; CDR3nt: TGTGCCAGCAGTGCAACCGGGGAGCTGTTTTTT
abundance: NA; v_gene: TRBV9; d_gene: TRBD1; j_gene: TRBJ2-5; CDR3aa: CASSVAYGQGGETQYF; CDR3nt: TGTGCCAGCAGCGTAGCGTACGGACAGGGAGGAGAGACCCAGTACTTC
abundance: NA; v_gene: TRBV11-3; d_gene: NA; j_gene: TRBJ2-1; CDR3aa: CASSLMRANNEQFF; CDR3nt: TGTGCCAGCAGCTTAATGCGGGCCAACAATGAGCAGTTCTTC
abundance: NA; v_gene: TRBV7-9; d_gene: TRBD2; j_gene: TRBJ2-7; CDR3aa: CASSGGGGGLDEQYF; CDR3nt: TGTGCCAGCAGCGGAGGCGGGGGAGGGTTGGACGAGCAGTACTTC
abundance: NA; v_gene: TRBV5-1; d_gene: TRBD1; j_gene: TRBJ1-5; CDR3aa: CASSLGTGRDQPQHF; CDR3nt: TGCGCCAGCAGCTTGGGGACAGGGAGGGATCAGCCCCAGCATTTT
abundance: NA; v_gene: TRBV28; d_gene: NA; j_gene: TRBJ1-2; CDR3aa: CASSFGGPGHYGYTF; CDR3nt: TGTGCCAGCAGTTTCGGGGGTCCGGGTCACTATGGCTACACCTTC
abundance: NA; v_gene: TRBV7-9; d_gene: TRBD1; j_gene: TRBJ2-5; CDR3aa: CASSSLGTGGGETQYF; CDR3nt: TGTGCCAGCAGCTCTTTGGGGACAGGGGGAGGAGAGACCCAGTACTTC
abundance: NA; v_gene: TRBV5-4; d_gene: TRBD2; j_gene: TRBJ2-1; CDR3aa: CASSRRTSGYNEQFF; CDR3nt: TGTGCCAGCAGCCGCCGGACTAGCGGTTACAATGAGCAGTTCTTC
abundance: NA; v_gene: TRBV19; d_gene: NA; j_gene: TRBJ1-5; CDR3aa: CASSRQVRNGLPNQPQHF; CDR3nt: TGTGCCAGTAGCCGACAGGTACGTAACGGCCTCCCCAATCAGCCCCAGCATTTT
abundance: NA; v_gene: TRBV2; d_gene: TRBD2; j_gene: TRBJ2-2; CDR3aa: CANDAGTSNTGELFF; CDR3nt: TGTGCCAACGATGCAGGGACTAGCAACACCGGGGAGCTGTTTTTT
abundance: NA; v_gene: TRBV7-9; d_gene: TRBD1; j_gene: TRBJ1-2; CDR3aa: CAILGGSGGDYGYTF; CDR3nt: TGTGCCATCCTAGGTGGCTCAGGGGGCGACTATGGCTACACCTTC
abundance: NA; v_gene: TRBV7-2; d_gene: NA; j_gene: TRBJ1-5; CDR3aa: CASTQGFSNQPQHF; CDR3nt: TGTGCCAGCACACAGGGCTTTAGCAATCAGCCCCAGCATTTT
abundance: NA; v_gene: TRBV2; d_gene: TRBD1; j_gene: TRBJ1-1; CDR3aa: CASRKGAGAENTEAFF; CDR3nt: TGTGCCAGCAGGAAGGGGGCAGGTGCCGAGAACACTGAAGCTTTCTTT
abundance: NA; v_gene: TRBV7-6; d_gene: NA; j_gene: TRBJ2-7; CDR3aa: CASSSEPGRTYEQYF; CDR3nt: TGTGCCAGCAGCTCAGAGCCAGGGAGGACCTACGAGCAGTACTTC
abundance: few; v_gene: TRBV4-1; d_gene: NA; j_gene: TRBJ2-5; CDR3aa: CASSQRGWLQETQYF; CDR3nt: TGCGCCAGCAGCCAAAGAGGCTGGCTACAAGAGACCCAGTACTTC
abundance: NA; v_gene: TRBV19; d_gene: TRBD1; j_gene: TRBJ2-4; CDR3aa: CASSPPGGQGRNIQYF; CDR3nt: TGTGCCAGTAGTCCTCCTGGAGGACAGGGGCGGAACATTCAGTACTTC